The next 9 T cell receptor beta chains were all read from a single sample in a study of T cell responses to AZD1222 COVID-19 vaccine. Clones were read by immunoSEQ multiplex PCR, and TCRdb kept only the in-frame ones, dropping some. Of approximately 150,000 clones listed, approximately 94% are singletons. Sequenced here: peripheral blood, sampled on day 0 of AZD1222 vaccination. These TCRs come from an adult in good health.

The V and J genes are TRBV6-2 or TRBV6-3 and TRBJ1-5; 9 bases map to TRBD1. The CDR3 runs 15 residues. Germline V gives CDR1 MNHEY, CDR2 SVGEGT. Unmatched junction bases numbered 1, after V lost 4 bases and J lost 0 bases. The CDR3 sequence is CASSLTGGSNQPQHF. CDR3 in DNA: TGTGCCAGCAGTTTGACAGGGGGTAGCAATCAGCCCCAGCATTTT.

The sample holds one count of this clone. The V gene is TRBV19, the J gene TRBJ2-5; D unclear. This CDR3 spans 14 amino acids. Germline-derived CDR1 and CDR2 are LNHDA and SQIVND (reference sequence). The V gene lost 3 bases and the J gene lost 7 bases, with 15 bases spanning the gap. CDR3 loop: CASSIGLEPPTQYF. For the CDR3, the DNA is TGTGCCAGTAGTATCGGTTTAGAACCGCCGACCCAGTACTTC.

V usage is TRBV30 and J usage is TRBJ2-7; 9 bases align to TRBD1. With 0 bases clipped from V and 3 bases from J, the junction kept 3 bases outside the gene matches. CDR1 is GTSNPN, CDR2 SVGIG, per germline (reference sequence). CDR3 length: 14 residues. CDR3 sequence: CAWSVGGQGYEQYF. The CDR3 nucleotides are TGTGCCTGGAGTGTAGGGGGACAGGGCTACGAGCAGTACTTC.

V gene TRBV7-2 combines with J gene TRBJ1-6; D is possibly TRBD1 (6 bases). CDR1 is SGHTA, CDR2 FQGNSA, per germline. The germline V and J ends were trimmed by 5 bases and 6 bases, with 14 bases remaining between them. The CDR3 extends over 15 amino acids. This CDR3 is CASSPKQGLNSPLHF. The CDR3 coding sequence is TGTGCCAGCAGCCCGAAACAGGGTCTTAATTCACCCCTCCACTTT.

The rearrangement links TRBV24-1 to TRBJ2-7; D possibly corresponds to TRBD2 (5 bases). CDR1 KGHDR and CDR2 SFDVKD come from the germline V gene. The CDR3 covers 13 residues. The V end lost 12 bases, the J end lost 4 bases, and 18 bases lay between the germline ends. This chain's CDR3 is CASTGPWTYEQYF. DNA of the CDR3: TGTGCCTCGACCGGTCCTTGGACTTACGAGCAGTACTTC.

The genes are TRBV3-1 (or the pseudogene TRBV3-2) and TRBJ1-2; D unresolved. The CDR3 extends over 16 amino acids. V was pared by 2 bases and J by 0 bases, with 13 bases between. CDR1 and CDR2 (germline): LGHDT, YNNKEL (reference sequence). In DNA, the CDR3 is TGTGCCAGCAGCCAAACACCTAAGGGATCTAACTATGGCTACACCTTC. This codes for CASSQTPKGSNYGYTF.

Worth noting for this clone: The junction departs from germline at one end; a sequencing error may be responsible. The chain is built from TRBV14 and TRBJ2-3; D possibly corresponds to TRBD2 (6 bases). The CDR3 loop spans 16 amino acids. CDR1 is SGHDN and CDR2 is FVKESK in the germline V gene. DNA of the CDR3: TGTGCCAGCAGCGAAGAAAAGACCCTGAGGAGGGGTACGCAGTATTTT. The encoded protein is CASSEEKTLRRGTQYF. Combining the CDR3 with reference TRBV14 and TRBJ2-3 gives the whole variable domain EAGVTQFPSHSVIEKGQTVTLRCDPISGHDNLYWYRRVMGKEIKFLLHFVKESKQDESGMPNNRFLAERTGGTYSTLKVQPAELEDSGVYFCASSEEKTLRRGTQYFGPGTRLTVL.

The chain combines TRBV5-1 with TRBJ1-2, with 7 bases lining up with TRBD1. This CDR3 has 14 amino acids. In germline, CDR1 is SGHRS, CDR2 YFSETQ. The V and J ends lost 2 bases and 7 bases, in that order; junction bases with no gene match: 8. CDR3 in amino acids: CASSFTSGTAGYTF. The CDR3 DNA is TGCGCCAGCAGCTTCACCTCCGGGACAGCTGGCTACACCTTC.

J is TRBJ2-7 and V is TRBV11-3; TRBD1 aligns across 11 bases. Germline V lookup: CDR1 SGHNT, CDR2 YENEEA. With V trimmed by 5 bases and J by 5 bases, 8 bases remained unmatched. The CDR3 has 15 amino acids. CDR3 nucleotide sequence: TGTGCCAGCAGCCTGGGACAGGGGGTGAGGAACGAGCAGTACTTC. It codes for CASSLGQGVRNEQYF. The full variable domain, with the rest looked up from reference TRBV11-3 and TRBJ2-7, is EAGVVQSPRYKIIEKKQPVAFWCNPISGHNTLYWYLQNLGQGPELLIRYENEEAVDDSQLPKDRFSAERLKGVDSTLKIQPAELGDSAVYLCASSLGQGVRNEQYFGPGTRLTVT.